Sequencing of this T cell receptor (beta chain) was carried out in a study of early T cells in non-severe SARS-CoV-2 infection. TCRdb analysed the 5' RACE reads with MiXCR anew, one entry per CDR3 protein. The profile shows roughly 41,000 distinct CDR3 sequences, roughly 5% of them singletons. From germline, CDR1 is MNHEY and CDR2 SVGEGT. This CDR3 has 13 amino acids. V was pared by 6 bases and J by 0 bases, with 9 bases between. V and J are TRBV6-2 or TRBV6-3 and TRBJ2-7; D unresolved. This receptor was identified in an adult who was a healthcare worker with PCR-confirmed SARS-CoV-2 infection or an uninfected control (not recorded which). What was sequenced was whole blood. For the CDR3, the DNA is TGTGCCAGCAGATTGACACTCTCCTACGAGCAGTACTTC. Translation: CASRLTLSYEQYF.